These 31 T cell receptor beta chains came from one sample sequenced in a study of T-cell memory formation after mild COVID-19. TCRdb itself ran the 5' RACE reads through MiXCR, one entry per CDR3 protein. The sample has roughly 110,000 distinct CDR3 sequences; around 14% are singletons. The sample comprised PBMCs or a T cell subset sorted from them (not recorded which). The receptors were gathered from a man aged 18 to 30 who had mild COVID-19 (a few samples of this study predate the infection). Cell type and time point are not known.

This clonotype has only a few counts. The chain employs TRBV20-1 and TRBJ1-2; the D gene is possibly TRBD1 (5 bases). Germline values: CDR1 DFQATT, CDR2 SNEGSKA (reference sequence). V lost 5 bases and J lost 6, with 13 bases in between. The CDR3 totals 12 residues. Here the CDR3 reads CSAPLVGHGYTF. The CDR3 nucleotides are TGCAGTGCTCCCCTCGTGGGGCATGGCTACACCTTC.

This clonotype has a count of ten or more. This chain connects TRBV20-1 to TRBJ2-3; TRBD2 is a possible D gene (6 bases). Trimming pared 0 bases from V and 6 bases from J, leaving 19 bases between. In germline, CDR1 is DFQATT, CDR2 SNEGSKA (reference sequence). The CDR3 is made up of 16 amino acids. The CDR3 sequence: CSARDIGAGPRDTQYF. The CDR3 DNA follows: TGCAGTGCTAGAGATATCGGGGCGGGGCCTCGGGATACGCAGTATTTT.

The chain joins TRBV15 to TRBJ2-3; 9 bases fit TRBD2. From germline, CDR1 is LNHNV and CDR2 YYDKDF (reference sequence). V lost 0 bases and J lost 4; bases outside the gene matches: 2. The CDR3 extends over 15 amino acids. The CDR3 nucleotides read TGTGCCACCAGCAGAGAAGCGGGGGGAGCAGATACGCAGTATTTT. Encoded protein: CATSREAGGADTQYF.

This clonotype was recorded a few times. CDR3 loop: CASNGAGNTIYF. CDR3 bases: TGCGCCAGCAATGGGGCTGGAAACACCATATATTTT. This chain joins TRBV4-1 and TRBJ1-3; no reliable D call. Between the trimmed V and J ends, which lost 7 bases and 2 bases, there was a span of 6 bases. Germline CDR1 and CDR2: MGHRA and YSYEKL. The CDR3 is 12 residues long.

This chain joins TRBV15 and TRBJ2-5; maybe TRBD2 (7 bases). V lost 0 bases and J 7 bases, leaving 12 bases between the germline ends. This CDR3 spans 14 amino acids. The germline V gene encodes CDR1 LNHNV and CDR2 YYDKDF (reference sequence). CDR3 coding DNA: TGTGCCACCAGCAGAGATCGGGGGGCCCGGACCCAGTACTTC. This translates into CATSRDRGARTQYF.

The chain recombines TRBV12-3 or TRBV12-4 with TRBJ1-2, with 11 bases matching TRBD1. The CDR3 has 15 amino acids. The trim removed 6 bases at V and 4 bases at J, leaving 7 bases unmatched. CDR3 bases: TGTGCCAGCAGGCGAGGACAGGGGGCCGGCTATGGCTACACCTTC. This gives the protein CASRRGQGAGYGYTF.

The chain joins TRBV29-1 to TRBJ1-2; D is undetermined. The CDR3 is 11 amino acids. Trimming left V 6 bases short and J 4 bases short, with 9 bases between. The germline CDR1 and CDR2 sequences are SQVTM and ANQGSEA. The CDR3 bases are TGCAGCGTCTCGACGTTCTATGGCTACACCTTC. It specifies CSVSTFYGYTF. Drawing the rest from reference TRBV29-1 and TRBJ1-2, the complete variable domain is SAVISQKPSRDICQRGTSLTIQCQVDSQVTMMFWYRQQPGQSLTLIATANQGSEATYESGFVIDKFPISRPNLTFSTLTVSNMSPEDSSIYLCSVSTFYGYTFGSGTRLTVV.

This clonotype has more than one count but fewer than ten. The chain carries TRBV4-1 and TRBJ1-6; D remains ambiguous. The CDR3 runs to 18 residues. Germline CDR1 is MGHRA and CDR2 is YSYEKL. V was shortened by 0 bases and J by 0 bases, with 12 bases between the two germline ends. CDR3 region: CASSQDLAVPSYNSPLHF. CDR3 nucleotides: TGCGCCAGCAGCCAAGATCTAGCGGTGCCCTCCTATAATTCACCCCTCCACTTT.

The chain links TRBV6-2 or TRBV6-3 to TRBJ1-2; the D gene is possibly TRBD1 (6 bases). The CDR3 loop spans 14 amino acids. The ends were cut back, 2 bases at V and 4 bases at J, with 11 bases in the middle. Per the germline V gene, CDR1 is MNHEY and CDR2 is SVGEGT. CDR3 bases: TGTGCCAGCAGTTACGGGGGCAGATCCTATGGCTACACCTTC. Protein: CASSYGGRSYGYTF.

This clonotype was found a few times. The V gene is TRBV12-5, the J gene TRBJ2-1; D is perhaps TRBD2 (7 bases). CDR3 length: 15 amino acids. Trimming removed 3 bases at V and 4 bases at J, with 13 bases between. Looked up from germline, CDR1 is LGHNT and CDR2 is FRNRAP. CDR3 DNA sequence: TGTGCTAGTGGTTTAATACAGGGACTATACAATGAGCAGTTCTTC. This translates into CASGLIQGLYNEQFF. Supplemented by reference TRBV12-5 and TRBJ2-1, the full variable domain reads DARVTQTPRHKVTEMGQEVTMRCQPILGHNTVFWYRQTMMQGLELLAYFRNRAPLDDSGMPKDRFSAEMPDATLATLKIQPSEPRDSAVYFCASGLIQGLYNEQFFGPGTRLTVL.

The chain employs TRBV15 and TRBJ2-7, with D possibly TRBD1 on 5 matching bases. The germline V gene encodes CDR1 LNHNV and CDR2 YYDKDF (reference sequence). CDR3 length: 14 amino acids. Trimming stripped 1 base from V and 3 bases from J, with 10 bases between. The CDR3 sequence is CATSRARALYEQYF. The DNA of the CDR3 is TGTGCCACCAGCAGAGCCAGGGCCCTCTACGAGCAGTACTTC.

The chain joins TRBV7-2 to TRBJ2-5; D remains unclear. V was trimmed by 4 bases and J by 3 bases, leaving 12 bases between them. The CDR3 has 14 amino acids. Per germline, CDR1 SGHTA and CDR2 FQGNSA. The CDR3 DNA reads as TGTGCCAGCAGCTCCCCATTTCGCGAAGAGACCCAGTACTTC. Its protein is CASSSPFREETQYF.

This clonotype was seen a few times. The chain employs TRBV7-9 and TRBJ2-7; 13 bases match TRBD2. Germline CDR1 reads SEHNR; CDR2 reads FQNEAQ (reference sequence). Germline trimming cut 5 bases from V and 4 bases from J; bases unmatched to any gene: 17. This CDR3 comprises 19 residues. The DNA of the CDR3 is TGTGCCAGCAGCACCACGGTGGGGACTAGCGGGGTTGTTGCGTACGAGCAGTACGTC. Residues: CASSTTVGTSGVVAYEQYV.

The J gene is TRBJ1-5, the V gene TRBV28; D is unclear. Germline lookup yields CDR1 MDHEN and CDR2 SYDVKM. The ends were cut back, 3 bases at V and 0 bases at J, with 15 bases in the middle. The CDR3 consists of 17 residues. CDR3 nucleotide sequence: TGTGCCAGCAGTTTGGGTGATGTATCGGATAGCAATCAGCCCCAGCATTTT. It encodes CASSLGDVSDSNQPQHF.

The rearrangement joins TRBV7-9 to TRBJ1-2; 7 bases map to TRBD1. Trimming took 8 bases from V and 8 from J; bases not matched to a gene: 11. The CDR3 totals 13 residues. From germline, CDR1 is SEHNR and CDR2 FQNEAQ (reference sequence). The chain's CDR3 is CASLGGPGQGYTF. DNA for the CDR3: TGTGCCAGCCTAGGGGGCCCGGGGCAGGGCTACACCTTC.

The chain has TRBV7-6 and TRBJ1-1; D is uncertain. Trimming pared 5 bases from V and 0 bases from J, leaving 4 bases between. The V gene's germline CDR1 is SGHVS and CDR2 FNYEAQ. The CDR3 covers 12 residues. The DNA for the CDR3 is TGTGCCAGCAGCCCCATGAACACTGAAGCTTTCTTT. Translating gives CASSPMNTEAFF.

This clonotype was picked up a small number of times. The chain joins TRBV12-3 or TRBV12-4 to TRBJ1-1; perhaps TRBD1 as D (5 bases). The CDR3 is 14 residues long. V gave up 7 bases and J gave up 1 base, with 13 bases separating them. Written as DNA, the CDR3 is TGTGCCAGCAATTTGGGACCCTGGAACACTGAAGCTTTCTTT. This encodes CASNLGPWNTEAFF.

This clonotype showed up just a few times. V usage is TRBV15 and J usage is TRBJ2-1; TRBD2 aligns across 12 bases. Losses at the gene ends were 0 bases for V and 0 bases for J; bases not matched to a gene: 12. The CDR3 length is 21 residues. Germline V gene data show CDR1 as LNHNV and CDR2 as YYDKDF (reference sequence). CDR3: CATSRDLRASGGASSYNEQFF. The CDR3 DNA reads TGTGCCACCAGCAGAGATCTTCGGGCTAGCGGGGGGGCTAGCTCCTACAATGAGCAGTTCTTC.

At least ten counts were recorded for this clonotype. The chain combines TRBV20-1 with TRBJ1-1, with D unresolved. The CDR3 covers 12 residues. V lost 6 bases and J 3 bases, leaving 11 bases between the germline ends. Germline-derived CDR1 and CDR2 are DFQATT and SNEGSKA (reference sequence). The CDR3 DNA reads TGCAGTGCCCGCCCCCCAGACACTGAAGCTTTCTTT. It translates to CSARPPDTEAFF.

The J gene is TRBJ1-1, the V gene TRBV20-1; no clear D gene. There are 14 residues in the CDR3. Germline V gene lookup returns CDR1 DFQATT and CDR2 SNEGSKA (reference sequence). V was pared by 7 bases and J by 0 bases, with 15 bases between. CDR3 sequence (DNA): TGCAGTGTGAGGGATCTCGGGCTGAACACTGAAGCTTTCTTT. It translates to CSVRDLGLNTEAFF.

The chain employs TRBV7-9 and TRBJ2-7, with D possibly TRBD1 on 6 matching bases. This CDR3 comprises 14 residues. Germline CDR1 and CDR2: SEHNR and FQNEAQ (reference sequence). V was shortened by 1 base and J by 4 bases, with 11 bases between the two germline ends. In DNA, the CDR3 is TGTGCCAGCAGCTTAGTTGGTCAGGGGTACGAGCAGTACGTC. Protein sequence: CASSLVGQGYEQYV.

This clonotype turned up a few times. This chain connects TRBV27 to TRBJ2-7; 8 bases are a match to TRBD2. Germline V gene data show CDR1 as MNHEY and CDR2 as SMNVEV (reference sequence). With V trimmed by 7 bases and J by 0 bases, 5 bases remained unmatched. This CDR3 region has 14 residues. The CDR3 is CASKATSVSYEQYF. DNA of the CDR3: TGTGCCAGCAAGGCGACTAGCGTCTCCTACGAGCAGTACTTC.

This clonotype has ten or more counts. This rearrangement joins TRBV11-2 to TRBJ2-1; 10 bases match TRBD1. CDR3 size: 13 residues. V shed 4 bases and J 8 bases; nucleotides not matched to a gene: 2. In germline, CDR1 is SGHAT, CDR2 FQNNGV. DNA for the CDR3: TGTGCCAGCAGCTCGACAGGGGGCGATGAGCAGTTCTTC. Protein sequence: CASSSTGGDEQFF.

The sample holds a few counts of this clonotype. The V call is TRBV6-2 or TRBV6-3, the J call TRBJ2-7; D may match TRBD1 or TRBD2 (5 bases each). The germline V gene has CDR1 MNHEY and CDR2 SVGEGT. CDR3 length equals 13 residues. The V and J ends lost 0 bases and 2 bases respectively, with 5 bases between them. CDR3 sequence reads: CASSYSGAYEQYV. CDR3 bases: TGTGCCAGCAGTTACTCGGGGGCCTACGAGCAGTACGTC.

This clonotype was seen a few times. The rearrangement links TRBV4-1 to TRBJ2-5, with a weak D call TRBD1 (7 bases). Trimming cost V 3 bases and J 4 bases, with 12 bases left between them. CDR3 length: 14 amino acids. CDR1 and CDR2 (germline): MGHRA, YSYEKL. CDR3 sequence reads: CASSHPGGRETQYF. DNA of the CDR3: TGCGCCAGCAGCCATCCAGGGGGGCGAGAGACCCAGTACTTC.

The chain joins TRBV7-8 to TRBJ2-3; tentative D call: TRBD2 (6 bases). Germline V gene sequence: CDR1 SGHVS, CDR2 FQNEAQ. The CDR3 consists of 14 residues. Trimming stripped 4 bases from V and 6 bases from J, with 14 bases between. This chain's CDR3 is CASSWDSSGDTQYF. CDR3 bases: TGTGCCAGCAGCTGGGACTCCAGCGGGGATACGCAGTATTTT.

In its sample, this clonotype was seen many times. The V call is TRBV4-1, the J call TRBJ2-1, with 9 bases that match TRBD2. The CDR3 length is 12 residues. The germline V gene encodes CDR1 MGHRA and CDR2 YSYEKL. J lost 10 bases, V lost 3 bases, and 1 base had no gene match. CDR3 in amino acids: CASSHTSGEQFF. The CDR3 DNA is TGCGCCAGCAGCCACACTAGCGGGGAGCAGTTCTTC.

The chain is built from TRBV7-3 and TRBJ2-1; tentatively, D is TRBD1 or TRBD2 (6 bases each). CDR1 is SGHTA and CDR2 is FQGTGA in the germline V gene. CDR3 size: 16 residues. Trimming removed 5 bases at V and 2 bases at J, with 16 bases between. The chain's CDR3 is CASSMGGRATYNEQFF. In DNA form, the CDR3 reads TGTGCCAGCAGCATGGGGGGCAGGGCCACCTACAATGAGCAGTTCTTC.

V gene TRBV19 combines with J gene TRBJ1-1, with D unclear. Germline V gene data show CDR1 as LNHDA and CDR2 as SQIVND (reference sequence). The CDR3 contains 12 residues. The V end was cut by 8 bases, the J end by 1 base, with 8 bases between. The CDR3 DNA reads TGTGCCAGTTCCAGGACGAACACTGAAGCTTTCTTT. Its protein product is CASSRTNTEAFF.

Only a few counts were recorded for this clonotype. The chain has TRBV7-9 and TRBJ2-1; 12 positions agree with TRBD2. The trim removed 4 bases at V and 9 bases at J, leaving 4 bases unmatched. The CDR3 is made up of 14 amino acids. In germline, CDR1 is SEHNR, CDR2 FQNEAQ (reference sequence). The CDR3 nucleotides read TGTGCCAGCAGCTCCCTAGCGGGGGGGCTTGAGCAGTTCTTC. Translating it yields CASSSLAGGLEQFF.

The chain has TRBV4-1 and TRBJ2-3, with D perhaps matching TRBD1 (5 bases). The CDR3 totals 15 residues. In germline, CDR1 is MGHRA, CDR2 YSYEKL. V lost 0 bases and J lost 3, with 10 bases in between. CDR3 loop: CASSQDQGYTDTQYF. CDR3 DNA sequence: TGCGCCAGCAGCCAAGATCAGGGTTATACAGATACGCAGTATTTT.